A selection of T cell receptor beta chains follows, all from one sample in a study of beta chain features in type 1 diabetes. Some clones are missing from TCRdb's copy, which holds only in-frame ones; the method was immunoSEQ multiplex PCR. The sample lists about 360,000 clones; 10% to 15% were seen once. The sequencing input was naive CD4+ T cells from blood. These receptors all stem from a man aged 18 to 30 in good health. Both conserved end residues are part of each CDR3. The D gene is left open where the match is weak. Some rows mark clone size as missing; the rest say once, few, many or name a class of expanded clone.

clone_size	j_call	d_call	v_call	cdr3_nt	cdr3_aa
few	TRBJ2-1	NA	TRBV30	TGTGCCTGGAAACCAGCGGGCTCCTACAATGAGCAGTTCTTC	CAWKPAGSYNEQFF
few	TRBJ2-7	NA	TRBV4-3	TGCGCCAGCAGCCAAGAGGGACTGAGAGCGGATTTAAGCTACGAGCAGTACTTC	CASSQEGLRADLSYEQYF
few	TRBJ2-5	TRBD2	TRBV28	TGTGCCAGCAGTTCATGGGGACTAGCCACCCAAGAGACCCAGTACTTC	CASSSWGLATQETQYF
few	TRBJ2-1	TRBD2	TRBV5-4	TGTGCCAGCAGCTTTAGCGGGGGGGCTATCTATGAGCAGTTCTTC	CASSFSGGAIYEQFF
NA	TRBJ1-3	NA	TRBV2	TGTGCCAGCACCCCGGGGAGCTCTGGAAACACCATATATTTT	CASTPGSSGNTIYF
few	TRBJ2-5	TRBD2	TRBV4-3	TGCGCCAGCAGCCAGGGGACTAGCCGAGAGACCCAGTACTTC	CASSQGTSRETQYF
NA	TRBJ2-1	TRBD2	TRBV7-2	TGTGCCAGCACGACTCAGCTAGCGGTACACAATGAGCAGTTCTTC	CASTTQLAVHNEQFF
NA	TRBJ1-5	NA	TRBV7-2	TGTGCCAGCAGCTTAGGTGAGGCGATTCAGCCCCAGCATTTT	CASSLGEAIQPQHF
few	TRBJ1-5	TRBD1	TRBV7-2	TGTGCCAGCAGCTTGGGGACAGGGGACCAGCCCCAGCATTTT	CASSLGTGDQPQHF
few	TRBJ2-2	NA	TRBV30	TGTGCCTGGAGTGTACAGGTCTGGCGGAAGAAACAGGGCACCGGGGAGCTGTTTTTT	CAWSVQVWRKKQGTGELFF
many	TRBJ2-5	NA	TRBV4-3	TGCGCCAGCAGCCAGACGGGGAACCGGGGTGAGACCCAGTACTTC	CASSQTGNRGETQYF
few	TRBJ2-1	TRBD2	TRBV4-3	TGCGCCAGCAGCTATCAGTTTCAGCGGGGGGGGTACAATGAGCAGTTCTTC	CASSYQFQRGGYNEQFF
few	TRBJ2-3	TRBD2	TRBV5-1	TGCGCCAGCGGGAGATCGGGAGGAAGCACAGATACGCAGTATTTT	CASGRSGGSTDTQYF
many	TRBJ1-6	NA	TRBV30	TGTGCCTGGAGTAAGGACTCTACGGGACCCCTCCACTTT	CAWSKDSTGPLHF
NA	TRBJ2-7	TRBD1	TRBV4-3	TGCGCCAGCAGCCAAGGGGGCACAGGGGACTACGAGCAGTACTTC	CASSQGGTGDYEQYF
few	TRBJ2-7	NA	TRBV19	TGTGCCAGTAGTTTCCTTCTTTGGAACAGGGCCACCTACGAGCAGTACTTC	CASSFLLWNRATYEQYF
few	TRBJ1-6	NA	TRBV4-1	TGCGCCAGCAGCCAAGTCGGGTCACCCCTCCACTTT	CASSQVGSPLHF
NA	TRBJ2-7	TRBD2	TRBV5-1	TGCGCCAGCAGCTTGGAGGCTAGCGGGAGAGGGAACGAGCAGTACTTC	CASSLEASGRGNEQYF
few	TRBJ2-5	NA	TRBV7-8	TGTGCCAGCAGCCTATCTAGCGCCCGGGAGGAGACCCAGTACTTC	CASSLSSAREETQYF
NA	TRBJ2-5	NA	TRBV29-1	TGCAGCGTTGACCCGAGCCAAGAGACCCAGTACTTC	CSVDPSQETQYF
NA	TRBJ1-2	NA	TRBV6-5	TGTGCCAGCAGCCGCGCGTGGACAGATTACTATGGCTACACCTTC	CASSRAWTDYYGYTF
NA	TRBJ2-6	NA	TRBV30	TGTGCCTGGAGTACAGGGAGCTCTGGGGCCAACGTCCTGACTTTC	CAWSTGSSGANVLTF
NA	TRBJ1-2	NA	TRBV7-9	TGTGCCAGCAGCTTAGGATCCGGGATCCATGGCTACACCTTC	CASSLGSGIHGYTF
NA	TRBJ1-1	NA	TRBV20-1	TGCAGTGCTAGGGAGACTGAAGCTTTCTTT	CSARETEAFF
NA	TRBJ2-7	NA	TRBV6-6	TGTGCCAGCAGTTACCGGACAGACGAGCAGTACTTC	CASSYRTDEQYF
NA	TRBJ2-5	NA	TRBV4-3	TGCGCCAGCAGCCAAGGGCGTTCCCGCGAGGCGACCCAGTACTTC	CASSQGRSREATQYF
NA	TRBJ2-7	TRBD1	TRBV28	TGTGCCGGATCGAGTGGGGACAGTCGGTACGAGCAGTACTTC	CAGSSGDSRYEQYF
NA	TRBJ2-3	NA	TRBV11-2	TGTGCCAGCACCCTTGGCGGGGGCACAGATACGCAGTATTTT	CASTLGGGTDTQYF
NA	TRBJ1-5	NA	TRBV7-2	TGTGCCAGCAGCCTCCGGGGCGGGGGCAATCAGCCCCAGCATTTT	CASSLRGGGNQPQHF
NA	TRBJ2-1	NA	TRBV7-9	TGTGCCAGCAGCTTAGACCCCGCCAGCTCCTACAATGAGCAGTTCTTC	CASSLDPASSYNEQFF
NA	TRBJ2-7	NA	TRBV2	TGTGCCAGCCAGGTACGACCAAGGACCTACGAGCAGTACTTC	CASQVRPRTYEQYF
NA	TRBJ2-7	TRBD1	TRBV11-3	TGTGCCAGCAGCACCAGGACAGGAGACTCCTACGAGCAGTACTTC	CASSTRTGDSYEQYF
NA	TRBJ2-3	NA	TRBV4-2	TGTGCCAGCAGCCTTAGCGGCACAGATACGCAGTATTTT	CASSLSGTDTQYF
few	TRBJ2-2	NA	TRBV14	TGTGCCAGCAGCCAGGTCCAGGGGCCCGGGGAGCTGTTTTTT	CASSQVQGPGELFF
NA	TRBJ1-5	NA	TRBV27	TGTGCCAGCAGTTTATCGCCCGGGGTGGGGATTAGCAATCAGCCCCAGCATTTT	CASSLSPGVGISNQPQHF
few	TRBJ2-5	NA	TRBV4-2	TGTGCCAGCAGCCAAGATAGAGAGACCCAGTACTTC	CASSQDRETQYF
few	TRBJ2-4	NA	TRBV14	TGTGCCAGCAGCCTCACTTCAAACATTCAGTACTTC	CASSLTSNIQYF
few	TRBJ2-1	TRBD2	TRBV19	TGTGCCAGTAGTGCCCTGGGACTAGCGGGTACAATGAAGCAGTTCTTC	CASSALGLAGTMKQFF
NA	TRBJ2-7	TRBD2	TRBV5-5	TGTGCCAGCAGCTCTGGCGCGGGGGGGGCCTACGAGCAGTACTTC	CASSSGAGGAYEQYF
NA	TRBJ2-6	NA	TRBV2	TGTGCCAGCCGGGGGGCTCCTGGGGCCAACGTCCTGACTTTC	CASRGAPGANVLTF
NA	TRBJ2-1	TRBD2	TRBV7-9	TGTGCCAGCAGCTTAGCGGGGACTAGCGGGACCTACTCCTACAATGAGCAGTTCTTC	CASSLAGTSGTYSYNEQFF
few	TRBJ1-2	NA	TRBV7-2	TGTGCCAGCAGCTCTAGCGCAGGTCCGTGGGATGGCTACACCTTC	CASSSSAGPWDGYTF
few	TRBJ2-7	TRBD2	TRBV4-2	TGTGCCAGCAGCCAAGCTAAGGCTAGCGGGGTTTACGAGCAGTACTTC	CASSQAKASGVYEQYF
NA	TRBJ2-2	TRBD1	TRBV12-5	TGTGCTAGTGGTTTCACAGGGGACACCGGGGAGCTGTTTTTT	CASGFTGDTGELFF
NA	TRBJ2-3	NA	TRBV19	TGTGCCACCACGGAGGGGAGCACAGATACGCAGTATTTT	CATTEGSTDTQYF
few	TRBJ2-1	TRBD1	TRBV19	TGTGCCAGTAGTCATGACAGGGCCGGCAATGAGCAGTTCTTC	CASSHDRAGNEQFF
NA	TRBJ2-1	NA	TRBV29-1	TGCAGCGTTGAAGTGGTTGGAGGGGGCGGAGGTTGGGGGAATGAGCAGTTCTTC	CSVEVVGGGGGWGNEQFF
few	TRBJ2-7	TRBD1	TRBV6-6	TGTGCCAGCAGTTACTCGGACAGGGGGGACTACGAGCAGTACTTC	CASSYSDRGDYEQYF
few	TRBJ2-3	NA	TRBV9	TGTGCCAGCAGCGTAGATCGGGGTCTTTGGGATACGCAGTATTTT	CASSVDRGLWDTQYF
few	TRBJ2-7	TRBD2	TRBV7-2	TGTGCCAGTAGCTTACTAGCGGGGACCTACGAGCAGTACTTC	CASSLLAGTYEQYF